The present entry profiles one TCR beta chain with its context. Its target is not known. This sample is drawn from a study of blood T cells in healthy people across ages. Whole-study results and caveats: Aged donors had fewer naive CD4+ cells and lower diversity than long-lived donors. Any conclusive comparison of naive versus antigen-experienced cells was prevented by using unsorted PBMCs.

CDR1 is SGHTA and CDR2 is FQGNSA in the germline V gene. The CDR3 runs 16 residues. V lost 5 bases and J lost 0; bases outside the gene matches: 4. The authors ran a second PCR of 7 to 11 cycles using a sample-barcoded 5' primer and a J-beta primer mix. Template switching added a 12-random-nucleotide identifier to every cDNA molecule. One entry per CDR3 protein, called by TCRdb with MiXCR from the 5' RACE reads. The table lists over 1,500,000 distinct CDR3 sequences, about 39% of them singletons. The source material was blood. This rearrangement joins TRBV7-2 to TRBJ1-6; TRBD1 matches at 7 bases. The origin of this receptor is a human donor in good health. The CDR3, as DNA: TGTGCCAGCAGCCGGGGACAGAACTCCTATAATTCACCCCTCCACTTT. Residues: CASSRGQNSYNSPLHF.